These T cell receptor beta chains were read from a single sample in a study of cytomegalovirus exposure and HLA in healthy donors. The repertoire was sequenced with immunoSEQ multiplex PCR; TCRdb's copy has only in-frame clones and lacks some. The sample lists around 100,000 clones, approximately 81% occurring once. The specimen was PBMCs. The receptors here all came from a woman under 30 in good health and CMV-seropositive. Both conserved end residues are part of each CDR3. Each record gives: clone size, V gene, J gene, D gene, CDR3 DNA, CDR3 protein. A D gene is named only where the DNA matches it firmly. The listing skips clone size in some rows; elsewhere it reads once, few, many or a size class.

-,TRBV15,TRBJ1-3,TRBD1,TGTGCCACCAGCGTCGACAGGGCTGGAAACACCATATATTTT,CATSVDRAGNTIYF
once,TRBV13,TRBJ2-1,TRBD2,TGTGCCAGCAGCTTTGCCCCGGGACTAGCTGGGGATGAGCAGTTCTTC,CASSFAPGLAGDEQFF
few,TRBV5-4,TRBJ2-7,TRBD2,TGTGCCAGCAGGGCGGGGGGCTCCTACGAGCAGTACTTC,CASRAGGSYEQYF
-,TRBV5-1,TRBJ2-1,TRBD2,TGCGCCAGCAGCTTGTCCTTACTAGCGGGACAGGATGAGCAGTTCTTC,CASSLSLLAGQDEQFF
-,TRBV10-2,TRBJ2-1,TRBD2,TGCGCCAGCAGTGAGCTAGCGGGAGAGGAGCAGTTCTTC,CASSELAGEEQFF
-,TRBV25-1,TRBJ2-7,-,TGTGCCAGCAGTGAATTTGACAGGCCAACCTACGAGCAGTACTTC,CASSEFDRPTYEQYF
-,TRBV5-4,TRBJ2-1,TRBD2,TGTGCCAGCAGCTTGGGCGGGAGGTCCTACAATGAGCAGTTCTTC,CASSLGGRSYNEQFF
-,TRBV15,TRBJ2-1,TRBD2,TGTGCCACCAGCAGGGGACTAGCGGGAGGAGATGGGAGTGAGCAGTTCTTC,CATSRGLAGGDGSEQFF
-,TRBV28,TRBJ2-7,TRBD1,TGTGCCAGCAGCCCTGGACAGGGACTGGGGGGCGAGCAGTACTTC,CASSPGQGLGGEQYF
-,TRBV27,TRBJ2-1,-,TGTGCCAGCAGTTTAAGTGCGGAGAGACCCGATCGGTTCTTC,CASSLSAERPDRFF